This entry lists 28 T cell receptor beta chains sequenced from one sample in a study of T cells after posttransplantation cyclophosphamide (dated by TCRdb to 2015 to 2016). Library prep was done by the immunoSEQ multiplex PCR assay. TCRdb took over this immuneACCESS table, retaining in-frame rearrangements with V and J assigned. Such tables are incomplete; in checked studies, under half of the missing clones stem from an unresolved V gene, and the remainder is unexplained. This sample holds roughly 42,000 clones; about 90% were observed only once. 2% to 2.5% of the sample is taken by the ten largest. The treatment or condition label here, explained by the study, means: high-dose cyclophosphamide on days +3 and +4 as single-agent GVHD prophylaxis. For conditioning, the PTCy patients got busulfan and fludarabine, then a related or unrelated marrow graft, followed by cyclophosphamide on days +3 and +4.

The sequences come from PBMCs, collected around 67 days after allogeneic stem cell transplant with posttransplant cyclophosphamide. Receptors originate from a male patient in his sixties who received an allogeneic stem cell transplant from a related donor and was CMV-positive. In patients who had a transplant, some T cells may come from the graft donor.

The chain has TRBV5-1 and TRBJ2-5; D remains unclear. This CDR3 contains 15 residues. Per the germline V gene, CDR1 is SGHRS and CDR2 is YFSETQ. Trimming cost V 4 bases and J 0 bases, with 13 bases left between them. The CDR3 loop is CASSLLISDQETQYF. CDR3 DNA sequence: TGCGCCAGCAGCCTATTAATCTCGGACCAAGAGACCCAGTACTTC.

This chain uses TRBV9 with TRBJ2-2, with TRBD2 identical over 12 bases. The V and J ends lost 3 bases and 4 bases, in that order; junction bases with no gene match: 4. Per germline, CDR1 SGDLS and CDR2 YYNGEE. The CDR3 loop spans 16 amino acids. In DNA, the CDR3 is TGTGCCAGCAGCGCTAGCGGGGGGGCCATCACCGGGGAGCTGTTTTTT. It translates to CASSASGGAITGELFF.

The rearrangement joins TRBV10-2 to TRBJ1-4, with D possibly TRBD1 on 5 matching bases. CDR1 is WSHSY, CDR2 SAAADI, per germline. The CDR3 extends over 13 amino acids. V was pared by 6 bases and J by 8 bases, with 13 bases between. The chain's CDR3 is CASSEGPREKLFF. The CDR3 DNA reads TGCGCCAGCAGCGAGGGGCCTCGGGAAAAACTGTTTTTT.

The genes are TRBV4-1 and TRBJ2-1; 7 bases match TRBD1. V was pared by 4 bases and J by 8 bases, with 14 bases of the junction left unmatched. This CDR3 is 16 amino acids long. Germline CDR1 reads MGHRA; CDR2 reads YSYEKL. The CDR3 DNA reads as TGCGCCAGCAGCCTCGGCAAGACCTGGGACAGCGATGAGCAGTTCTTC. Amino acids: CASSLGKTWDSDEQFF.

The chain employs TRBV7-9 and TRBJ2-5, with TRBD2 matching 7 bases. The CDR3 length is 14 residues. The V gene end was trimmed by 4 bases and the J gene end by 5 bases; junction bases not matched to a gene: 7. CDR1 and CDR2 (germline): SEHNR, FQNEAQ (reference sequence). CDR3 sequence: CASSSSGASETQYF. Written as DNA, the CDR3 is TGTGCCAGCAGCTCCAGCGGGGCTTCGGAGACCCAGTACTTC.

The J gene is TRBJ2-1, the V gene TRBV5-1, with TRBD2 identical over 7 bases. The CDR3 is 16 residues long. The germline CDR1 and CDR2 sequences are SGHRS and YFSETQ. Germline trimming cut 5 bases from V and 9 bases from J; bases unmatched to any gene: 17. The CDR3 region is CASSSRTRSASGEQFF. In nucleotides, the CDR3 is TGCGCCAGCAGTTCTAGGACTAGGTCAGCCTCGGGTGAGCAGTTCTTC.

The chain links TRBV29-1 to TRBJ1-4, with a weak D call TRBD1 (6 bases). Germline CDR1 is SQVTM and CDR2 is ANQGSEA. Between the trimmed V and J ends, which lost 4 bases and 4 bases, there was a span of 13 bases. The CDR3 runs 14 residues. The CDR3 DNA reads TGCAGCGTTGTAGGACAGTCAGATAATGAAAAACTGTTTTTT. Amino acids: CSVVGQSDNEKLFF.

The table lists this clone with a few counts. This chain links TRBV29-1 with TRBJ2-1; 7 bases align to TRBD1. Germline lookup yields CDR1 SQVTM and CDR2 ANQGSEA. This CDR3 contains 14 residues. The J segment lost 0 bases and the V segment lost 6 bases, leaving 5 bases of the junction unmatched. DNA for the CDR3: TGCAGCGTCGAACGACAGGGCTCCTACAATGAGCAGTTCTTC. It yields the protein CSVERQGSYNEQFF.

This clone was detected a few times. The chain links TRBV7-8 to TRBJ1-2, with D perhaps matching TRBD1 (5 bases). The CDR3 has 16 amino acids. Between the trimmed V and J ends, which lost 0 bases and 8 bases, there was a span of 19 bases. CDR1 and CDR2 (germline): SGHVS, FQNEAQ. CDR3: CASSLARFDRGGGYTF. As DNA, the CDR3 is TGTGCCAGCAGCTTAGCCCGATTCGACAGAGGTGGCGGCTACACCTTC.

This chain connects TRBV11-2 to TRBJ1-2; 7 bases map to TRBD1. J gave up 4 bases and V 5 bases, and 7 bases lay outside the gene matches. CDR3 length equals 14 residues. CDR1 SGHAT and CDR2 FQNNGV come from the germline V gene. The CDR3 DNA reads TGTGCCAGCAGCCCCTTTAAGGGGGCCTATGGCTACACCTTC. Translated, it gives CASSPFKGAYGYTF.

Here the CDR3 reads CASFLEPPNTGELFF. The CDR3 coding sequence is TGCGCCAGCTTTCTGGAGCCACCGAACACCGGGGAGCTGTTTTTT. This chain uses TRBV5-1 with TRBJ2-2; no firm D call. Per the germline V gene, CDR1 is SGHRS and CDR2 is YFSETQ. V shed 7 bases and J shed 0 bases, with 13 bases lying between them. The CDR3 contains 15 residues.

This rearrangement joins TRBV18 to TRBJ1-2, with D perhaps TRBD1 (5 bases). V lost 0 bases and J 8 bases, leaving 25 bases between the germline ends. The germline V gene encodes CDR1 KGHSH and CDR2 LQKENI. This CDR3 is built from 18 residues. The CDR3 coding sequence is TGTGCCAGCTCACCACCGGCGGGACGTAAAGGAAAAGAAAACGGCTACACCTTC. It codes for CASSPPAGRKGKENGYTF.

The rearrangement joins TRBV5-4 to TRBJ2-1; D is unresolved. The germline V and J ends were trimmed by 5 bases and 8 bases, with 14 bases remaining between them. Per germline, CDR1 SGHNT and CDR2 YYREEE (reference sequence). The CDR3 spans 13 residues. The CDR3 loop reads CASRSLEKDEQFF. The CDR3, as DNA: TGTGCCAGCAGATCTCTAGAGAAAGATGAGCAGTTCTTC.

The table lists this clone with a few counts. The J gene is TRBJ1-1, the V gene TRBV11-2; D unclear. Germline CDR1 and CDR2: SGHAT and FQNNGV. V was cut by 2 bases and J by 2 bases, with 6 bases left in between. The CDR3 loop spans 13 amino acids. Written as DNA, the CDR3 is TGTGCCAGCAGCTTACGACACAACACTGAAGCTTTCTTT. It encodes CASSLRHNTEAFF.

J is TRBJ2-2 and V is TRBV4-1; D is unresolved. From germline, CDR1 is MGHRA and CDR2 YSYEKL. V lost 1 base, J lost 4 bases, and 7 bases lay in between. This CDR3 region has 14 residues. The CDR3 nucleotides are TGCGCCAGCAGCCAAGTGAGGCCCACCGGGGAGCTGTTTTTT. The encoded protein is CASSQVRPTGELFF.

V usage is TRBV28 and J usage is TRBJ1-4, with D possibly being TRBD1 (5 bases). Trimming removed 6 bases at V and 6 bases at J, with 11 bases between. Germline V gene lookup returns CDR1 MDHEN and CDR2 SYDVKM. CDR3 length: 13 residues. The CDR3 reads CASSRASYEKLFF. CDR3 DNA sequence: TGTGCCAGCAGCAGGGCGTCGTATGAAAAACTGTTTTTT.

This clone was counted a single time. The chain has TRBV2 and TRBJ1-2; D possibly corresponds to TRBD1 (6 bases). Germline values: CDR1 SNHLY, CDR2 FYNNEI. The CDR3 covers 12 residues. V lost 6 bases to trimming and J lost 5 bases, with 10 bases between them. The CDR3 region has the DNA TGTGCCAGCAGAAATGGACAGTATGGCTACACCTTC. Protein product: CASRNGQYGYTF.

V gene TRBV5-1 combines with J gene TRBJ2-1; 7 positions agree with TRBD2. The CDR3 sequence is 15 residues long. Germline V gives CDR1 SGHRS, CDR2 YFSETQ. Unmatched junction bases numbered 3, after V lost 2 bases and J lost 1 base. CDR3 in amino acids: CASSFASGSYNEQFF. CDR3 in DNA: TGCGCCAGCAGCTTTGCTAGCGGTTCCTACAATGAGCAGTTCTTC.

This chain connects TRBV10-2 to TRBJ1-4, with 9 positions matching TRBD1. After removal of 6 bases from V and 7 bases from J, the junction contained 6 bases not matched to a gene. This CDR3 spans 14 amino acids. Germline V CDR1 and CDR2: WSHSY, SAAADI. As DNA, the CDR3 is TGCGCCAGCAGCCTGACAGGGGGAGGTGAAAAACTGTTTTTT. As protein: CASSLTGGGEKLFF.

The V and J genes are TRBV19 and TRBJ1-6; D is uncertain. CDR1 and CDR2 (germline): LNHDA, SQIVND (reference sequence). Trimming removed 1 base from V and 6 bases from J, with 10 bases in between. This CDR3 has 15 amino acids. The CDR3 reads CASSIAGIGNSPLHF. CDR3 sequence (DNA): TGTGCCAGTAGTATAGCAGGAATTGGTAATTCACCCCTCCACTTT.

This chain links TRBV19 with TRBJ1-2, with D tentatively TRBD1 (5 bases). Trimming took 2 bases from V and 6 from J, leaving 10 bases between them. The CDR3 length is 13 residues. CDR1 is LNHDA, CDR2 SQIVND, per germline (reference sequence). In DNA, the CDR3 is TGTGCCAGTAGTATAAGCAGGGATCATGGCTACACCTTC. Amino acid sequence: CASSISRDHGYTF.

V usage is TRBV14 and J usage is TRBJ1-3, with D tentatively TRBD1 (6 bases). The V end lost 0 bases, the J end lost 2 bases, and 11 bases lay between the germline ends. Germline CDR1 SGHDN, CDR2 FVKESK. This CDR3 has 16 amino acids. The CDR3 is CASSQDGTLTGNTIYF. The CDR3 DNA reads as TGTGCCAGCAGCCAAGACGGGACACTAACTGGAAACACCATATATTTT.

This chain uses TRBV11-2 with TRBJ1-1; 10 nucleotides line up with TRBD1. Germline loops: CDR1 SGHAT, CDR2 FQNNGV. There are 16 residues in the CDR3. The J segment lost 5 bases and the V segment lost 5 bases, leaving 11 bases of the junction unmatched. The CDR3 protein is CASSPRTGGFRTEAFF. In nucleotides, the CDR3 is TGTGCCAGCAGCCCGCGGACAGGGGGATTTCGGACTGAAGCTTTCTTT.

As DNA, the CDR3 is TGTGCCAGCTCACAGGGTCAGGGGACTGAAGCTTTCTTT. Protein: CASSQGQGTEAFF. The chain is built from TRBV10-3 and TRBJ1-1; a possible D gene is TRBD1 (6 bases). The CDR3 spans 13 residues. Trimming pared 10 bases from V and 5 bases from J, leaving 17 bases between. Germline-derived CDR1 and CDR2 are ENHRY and SYGVKD.

The CDR3, as DNA: TGCGCCAGCAGCCAGCGAGCGGGATCAGATACGCAGTATTTT. Its translation is CASSQRAGSDTQYF. V is TRBV4-1 and J is TRBJ2-3; 7 bases map to TRBD2. Germline V gives CDR1 MGHRA, CDR2 YSYEKL. This CDR3 spans 14 amino acids. V was pared by 3 bases and J by 4 bases, with 4 bases of the junction left unmatched.

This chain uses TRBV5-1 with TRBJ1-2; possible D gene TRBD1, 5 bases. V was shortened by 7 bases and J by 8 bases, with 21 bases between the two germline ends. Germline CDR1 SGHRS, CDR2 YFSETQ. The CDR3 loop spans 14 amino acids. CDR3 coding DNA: TGCGCCAGCGGCGGGACGTCCCTTGGCGGCGGCTACACCTTC. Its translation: CASGGTSLGGGYTF. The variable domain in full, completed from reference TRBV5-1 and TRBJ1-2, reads KAGVTQTPRYLIKTRGQQVTLSCSPISGHRSVSWYQQTPGQGLQFLFEYFSETQRNKGNFPGRFSGRQFSNSRSEMNVSTLELGDSALYLCASGGTSLGGGYTFGSGTRLTVV.

The CDR3 sequence: CASSLANLGGTGNLTEAFF. The CDR3, as DNA: TGTGCCAGCAGCTTGGCCAATCTCGGAGGGACAGGTAATCTCACTGAAGCTTTCTTT. The rearrangement links TRBV5-7 to TRBJ1-1, with 8 bases identical to TRBD1. TRBV5-7 is an open reading frame whose function is uncertain. The J segment lost 4 bases and the V segment lost 0 bases, leaving 17 bases of the junction unmatched. The CDR3 has 19 amino acids.

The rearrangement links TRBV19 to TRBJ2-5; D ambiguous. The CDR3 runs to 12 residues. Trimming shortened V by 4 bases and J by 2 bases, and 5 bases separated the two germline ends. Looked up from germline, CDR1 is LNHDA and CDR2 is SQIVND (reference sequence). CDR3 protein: CASSNTQETQYF. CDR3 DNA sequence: TGTGCCAGTAGTAATACACAAGAGACCCAGTACTTC.